Presented here are 31 T cell receptor beta chains from one specimen sequenced in a study of shared clonotypes between healthy human individuals. Some clones are missing from TCRdb's copy, which holds only in-frame ones; the method was immunoSEQ multiplex PCR. This sample has around 2,000,000 clones, with approximately 94% found just once. CD45RO-negative CD8 cells positively selected for CCR7 made up the naive population, which excluded terminally differentiated effector memory CD45RA+ cells. Source material: naive CD8+ T cells sorted from blood. Receptors were obtained from a man aged 18 to 30 in good health.

J is TRBJ1-2 and V is TRBV28; 9 nucleotides align to TRBD1. The CDR3 is 13 amino acids. Germline values: CDR1 MDHEN, CDR2 SYDVKM. The V and J ends lost 6 bases and 7 bases, in that order; junction bases with no gene match: 6. This chain's CDR3 is CASRPTGGVGYTF. CDR3 coding DNA: TGTGCCAGCAGGCCGACAGGGGGTGTTGGCTACACCTTC.

The rearrangement joins TRBV7-9 to TRBJ1-2; D unresolved. The CDR3 is 11 residues long. The germline V gene has CDR1 SEHNR and CDR2 FQNEAQ (reference sequence). V lost 1 base and J lost 8, with 5 bases in between. CDR3 coding DNA: TGTGCCAGCAGCTTAGATCCCGGCTACACCTTC. Translating gives CASSLDPGYTF.

The V call is TRBV2, the J call TRBJ1-4; D possibly corresponds to TRBD1 (5 bases). The V end lost 7 bases, the J end lost 7 bases, and 13 bases lay between the germline ends. The germline V gene has CDR1 SNHLY and CDR2 FYNNEI. The CDR3 spans 13 residues. CDR3 sequence: CASTGRGGEKLFF. Written as DNA, the CDR3 is TGTGCCAGCACGGGGAGGGGCGGTGAAAAACTGTTTTTT.

The V gene is TRBV6-1, the J gene TRBJ2-1, with 11 bases that match TRBD2. J was trimmed by 6 bases and V by 4 bases; bases with no gene match: 5. The CDR3 sequence is 15 residues long. Germline loops: CDR1 MNHNS, CDR2 SASEGT. CDR3 bases: TGTGCCAGCAGTGGAACTAGCGGGGGCCTCAATGAGCAGTTCTTC. Translation: CASSGTSGGLNEQFF.

The rearrangement joins TRBV19 to TRBJ2-2, with 8 positions matching TRBD1. CDR3 size: 15 residues. Germline loops: CDR1 LNHDA, CDR2 SQIVND (reference sequence). Trimming took 5 bases from V and 5 from J; bases not matched to a gene: 7. As DNA, the CDR3 is TGTGCCAGTAGTTTGGACAGGGAGGATACCGGGGAGCTGTTTTTT. This codes for CASSLDREDTGELFF.

CDR3: CASRLLSETNNEQFF. The DNA for the CDR3 is TGTGCCAGTAGGTTACTTTCAGAAACCAACAATGAGCAGTTCTTC. The rearrangement uses TRBV19 and TRBJ2-1, with D uncertain. In germline, CDR1 is LNHDA, CDR2 SQIVND (reference sequence). The CDR3 is made up of 15 amino acids. V dropped 6 bases and J dropped 5 bases, with 17 bases sitting between them.

V and J are TRBV19 and TRBJ2-7; D might be TRBD2 (5 bases). Germline V lookup: CDR1 LNHDA, CDR2 SQIVND (reference sequence). V was pared by 3 bases and J by 1 base, with 10 bases between. The CDR3 runs 14 residues. The CDR3: CASSIGLRSYEQYF. The CDR3 DNA reads TGTGCCAGTAGTATTGGACTTCGGTCCTACGAGCAGTACTTC.

The chain employs TRBV4-1 and TRBJ1-4; TRBD1 aligns across 11 bases. This CDR3 contains 19 residues. Trimming cost V 1 base and J 0 bases; bases outside gene matches: 7. The germline V gene encodes CDR1 MGHRA and CDR2 YSYEKL. CDR3 region: CASSQGTGGYLTTNEKLFF. The DNA of the CDR3 is TGCGCCAGCAGCCAAGGGACAGGGGGCTACCTTACAACTAATGAAAAACTGTTTTTT.

The chain combines TRBV11-2 with TRBJ1-5; D call uncertain. V was shortened by 6 bases and J by 1 base, with 7 bases between the two germline ends. This CDR3 region has 13 residues. Per germline, CDR1 SGHAT and CDR2 FQNNGV. CDR3 in amino acids: CASRARSNQPQHF. DNA of the CDR3: TGTGCCAGCAGGGCCAGGAGCAATCAGCCCCAGCATTTT.

Regarding this clone: Other DNA sequences of this sample code for an identical CDR3. V gene TRBV6-5 combines with J gene TRBJ2-1; D unresolved. Germline V gene data show CDR1 as MNHEY and CDR2 as SVGAGI. V lost 0 bases and J lost 8, with 8 bases in between. This CDR3 comprises 13 residues. CDR3 sequence: CASSYSIGYEQFF. As DNA, the CDR3 is TGTGCCAGCAGTTACTCGATCGGGTATGAGCAGTTCTTC.

The chain has TRBV6-1 and TRBJ1-5, with 9 bases aligning to TRBD1. The CDR3 covers 13 residues. Losses at the gene ends were 8 bases for V and 2 bases for J; bases not matched to a gene: 1. CDR1 MNHNS and CDR2 SASEGT come from the germline V gene. The CDR3 DNA reads TGTGCCAGCTGGACAGGGGGCAATCAGCCCCAGCATTTT. Its translation is CASWTGGNQPQHF.

V is TRBV4-1 and J is TRBJ2-3; D is perhaps TRBD2 (6 bases). The CDR3 runs to 17 residues. Trimming left V 0 bases short and J 2 bases short, with 15 bases between. Germline values: CDR1 MGHRA, CDR2 YSYEKL. The CDR3 loop is CASSQDPPGGDTDTQYF. Here the CDR3 DNA reads TGCGCCAGCAGCCAAGATCCCCCCGGGGGAGACACAGATACGCAGTATTTT.

The genes are TRBV2 and TRBJ2-3; 9 nucleotides agree with TRBD2. The junction had 10 bases not matched to a gene; V was cut back by 4 bases and J by 5 bases. This CDR3 region has 16 residues. CDR1 SNHLY and CDR2 FYNNEI come from the germline V gene. CDR3 region: CASSGIGGGAEDTQYF. The CDR3 DNA is TGTGCCAGCAGTGGTATCGGCGGGGGGGCCGAAGATACGCAGTATTTT.

J is TRBJ2-7 and V is TRBV29-1; D possibly corresponds to TRBD1 (5 bases). This CDR3 has 11 amino acids. Germline CDR1 and CDR2: SQVTM and ANQGSEA. Between the trimmed V and J ends, which lost 4 bases and 3 bases, there was a span of 7 bases. CDR3 coding DNA: TGCAGCGTTGTGACAGACTACGAGCAGTACTTC. Protein sequence: CSVVTDYEQYF.

The chain couples TRBV5-4 to TRBJ2-1; D remains ambiguous. There are 16 residues in the CDR3. From germline, CDR1 is SGHNT and CDR2 YYREEE (reference sequence). Trimming left V 3 bases short and J 8 bases short, with 21 bases between. This chain's CDR3 is CASSSQFSTWGYEQFF. In DNA, the CDR3 is TGTGCCAGCAGCTCCCAGTTCAGCACCTGGGGATATGAGCAGTTCTTC.

V usage is TRBV27 and J usage is TRBJ2-7; tentatively, D is TRBD1 or TRBD2 (5 bases each). Germline CDR1 reads MNHEY; CDR2 reads SMNVEV (reference sequence). CDR3 length: 14 amino acids. The V end was cut by 1 base, the J end by 5 bases, with 12 bases between. The CDR3 loop reads CASSLWGTADEQYF. As DNA, the CDR3 is TGTGCCAGCAGTTTATGGGGGACGGCCGACGAGCAGTACTTC.

The chain recombines TRBV29-1 with TRBJ1-1, with D maybe TRBD1 (5 bases). Between the trimmed V and J ends, which lost 4 bases and 4 bases, there was a span of 10 bases. The CDR3 length is 12 residues. The germline gives CDR1 SQVTM, CDR2 ANQGSEA. The CDR3 DNA follows: TGCAGCGTTGGAGGGGCCCGCACTGAAGCTTTCTTT. Its protein is CSVGGARTEAFF.

This rearrangement joins TRBV5-4 to TRBJ2-7; 10 bases are shared with TRBD1. In germline, CDR1 is SGHNT, CDR2 YYREEE (reference sequence). The length of the CDR3 is 15 residues. Trimming took 4 bases from V and 3 from J; bases not matched to a gene: 7. CDR3 bases: TGTGCCAGCAGCCTTGTCGGGACAGGGGACTACGAGCAGTACTTC. Translating gives CASSLVGTGDYEQYF.

V usage is TRBV27 and J usage is TRBJ1-2; D ambiguous. The CDR3 covers 13 residues. Germline V gives CDR1 MNHEY, CDR2 SMNVEV (reference sequence). Trimming removed 3 bases at V and 2 bases at J, with 7 bases between. The CDR3 loop is CASSFLNNYGYTF. The CDR3 DNA follows: TGTGCCAGCAGTTTCTTGAACAACTATGGCTACACCTTC.

This clone came up once. The V and J genes are TRBV5-4 and TRBJ1-2; D possibly corresponds to TRBD1 (5 bases). Germline CDR1 reads SGHNT; CDR2 reads YYREEE (reference sequence). This CDR3 is built from 13 residues. V was clipped by 7 bases and J by 4 bases, with 14 bases between them. The CDR3, as DNA: TGTGCCAGCTGGGGGAGGGGAGGCTATGGCTACACCTTC. This encodes CASWGRGGYGYTF.

The V and J genes are TRBV7-9 and TRBJ2-4; TRBD2 is a possible D gene (7 bases). V lost 0 bases and J lost 0, with 18 bases in between. The CDR3 runs 19 residues. In germline, CDR1 is SEHNR, CDR2 FQNEAQ (reference sequence). The CDR3 DNA sequence: TGTGCCAGCAGCTTAGCGGGCGGCGGGGGCGTTCTAGCCAAAAACATTCAGTACTTC. Protein sequence: CASSLAGGGGVLAKNIQYF.

The chain is built from TRBV13 and TRBJ2-5; D perhaps matches TRBD1 (5 bases). Germline V gives CDR1 PRHDT, CDR2 FYEKMQ (reference sequence). The germline V and J ends were trimmed by 7 bases and 4 bases, with 13 bases remaining between them. The CDR3 loop spans 13 amino acids. CDR3: CASTSGGAETQYF. Written as DNA, the CDR3 is TGTGCCAGCACCTCGGGTGGGGCAGAGACCCAGTACTTC.

This clone has just one count. Other nucleotide sequences in the sample specify the same CDR3. CDR3 coding DNA: TGTGCCAGTAGCGCCGGGACAGGGGGCTCCTACGAGCAGTACTTC. Residues: CASSAGTGGSYEQYF. The chain uses TRBV19 and TRBJ2-7, with 11 bases aligning to TRBD1. CDR3 length equals 15 residues. Trimming took 6 bases from V and 0 from J; bases not matched to a gene: 4. The germline CDR1 and CDR2 sequences are LNHDA and SQIVND (reference sequence).

This rearrangement joins TRBV19 to TRBJ1-6; D remains ambiguous. CDR1 and CDR2 from the germline V gene are LNHDA and SQIVND (reference sequence). This CDR3 comprises 15 residues. Trimming removed 3 bases at V and 6 bases at J, with 12 bases between. Here the CDR3 DNA reads TGTGCCAGTAGTATCGACGGGATGAGTAATTCACCCCTCCACTTT. This codes for CASSIDGMSNSPLHF.

The J gene is TRBJ1-2, the V gene TRBV14; D is unresolved. This CDR3 comprises 13 residues. Germline-derived CDR1 and CDR2 are SGHDN and FVKESK. Trimming left V 2 bases short and J 0 bases short, with 4 bases between. The DNA for the CDR3 is TGTGCCAGCAGCCAATCTGCTAACTATGGCTACACCTTC. Translation: CASSQSANYGYTF.

DNA of the CDR3: TGCGCCAGCAGCCAAGGGGGGTCAGATACGCAGTATTTT. Its translation is CASSQGGSDTQYF. The chain uses TRBV4-3 and TRBJ2-3, with D perhaps given as TRBD1 or TRBD2 (5 bases each). Deletions cut 1 base from V and 4 bases from J, with 6 bases between. Per germline, CDR1 LGHNA and CDR2 YSLEER. The CDR3 is 13 amino acids.

The chain joins TRBV2 to TRBJ2-7, with 15 bases lining up with TRBD2. The CDR3 covers 17 residues. CDR1 SNHLY and CDR2 FYNNEI come from the germline V gene. The V gene end was trimmed by 6 bases and the J gene end by 0 bases; junction bases not matched to a gene: 6. For the CDR3, the DNA is TGTGCCAGCAGGGGACTAGCGGGAGGTTTTGTCTCCTACGAGCAGTACTTC. It encodes CASRGLAGGFVSYEQYF.

This chain links TRBV4-3 with TRBJ2-3; D might be TRBD2 (5 bases). Trimming pared 1 base from V and 5 bases from J, leaving 19 bases between. Germline CDR1 LGHNA, CDR2 YSLEER. This CDR3 is built from 17 residues. The CDR3 nucleotides read TGCGCCAGCAGCCAAGTGCTCGAGGGCCGCCCCGGAGATACGCAGTATTTT. Its protein is CASSQVLEGRPGDTQYF.

Points on this clone: The sample has other DNA sequences that encode this CDR3 too. V usage is TRBV14 and J usage is TRBJ1-1; TRBD1 is a possible D gene (6 bases). Trimming stripped 4 bases from V and 8 bases from J, with 8 bases between. CDR1 is SGHDN, CDR2 FVKESK, per germline. The CDR3 contains 11 residues. Here the CDR3 reads CASSPGTEAFF. The DNA of the CDR3 is TGTGCCAGCAGCCCCGGGACAGAAGCTTTCTTT. The complete variable domain, with remaining parts taken from reference TRBV14 and TRBJ1-1, reads EAGVTQFPSHSVIEKGQTVTLRCDPISGHDNLYWYRRVMGKEIKFLLHFVKESKQDESGMPNNRFLAERTGGTYSTLKVQPAELEDSGVYFCASSPGTEAFFGQGTRLTVV.

J is TRBJ2-7 and V is TRBV27, with 8 nucleotides matching TRBD1. CDR1 MNHEY and CDR2 SMNVEV come from the germline V gene (reference sequence). Trimming at V came to 4 bases and at J to 2 bases, leaving 10 bases not matched to a gene. The CDR3 is made up of 16 amino acids. The CDR3 DNA sequence: TGTGCCAGCAGTTCCCCCTTGGACAGGGTCCCCTACGAGCAGTACTTC. This gives the protein CASSSPLDRVPYEQYF.

Concerning this clone itself: This sample includes further DNA sequences coding for the same CDR3. The J gene is TRBJ2-7, the V gene TRBV7-8; no firm D call. V was clipped by 1 base and J by 3 bases, with 7 bases between them. The germline gives CDR1 SGHVS, CDR2 FQNEAQ. The CDR3 spans 13 residues. DNA for the CDR3: TGTGCCAGCAGCTTAGGGCAGCTCTACGAGCAGTACTTC. Translation gives CASSLGQLYEQYF.